A selection of T cell receptor beta chains follows, all from one sample in a study of blood T cell repertoires in COVID-19. Generated by immunoSEQ multiplex PCR, the TCRdb table keeps only in-frame clones and is missing some. The sample yields about 200,000 clones, about 80% seen once. Input material: PBMCs or T cells enriched from blood (not recorded which). These receptors all come from a man aged 35-49 years who had recovered from COVID-19. The CDR3 runs from the conserved cysteine through the conserved F or W. D genes are given only for firm matches. Rows may omit the clone size; those that give it use once, few, many or a size class.

j_call: TRBJ1-3; v_call: TRBV6-1; d_call: TRBD1; clone_size: once; cdr3_aa: CASSEGWLGDSLVSTIYF; cdr3_nt: TGTGCCAGCAGTGAAGGGTGGTTGGGGGACAGCCTTGTCAGCACCATATATTTT
j_call: TRBJ2-2; v_call: TRBV12-5; d_call: TRBD2; clone_size: .; cdr3_aa: CASSGGTNTGELFF; cdr3_nt: TGTGCTAGTTCGGGAGGGACCAACACCGGGGAGCTGTTTTTT
j_call: TRBJ2-7; v_call: TRBV18; d_call: .; clone_size: .; cdr3_aa: CASSLERYEQYF; cdr3_nt: TGTGCCAGCTCCCTCGAGAGGTACGAGCAGTACTTC
j_call: TRBJ2-7; v_call: TRBV19; d_call: .; clone_size: .; cdr3_aa: CASSQTDYEQYF; cdr3_nt: TGTGCCAGTAGCCAGACAGATTACGAGCAGTACTTC
j_call: TRBJ2-3; v_call: TRBV29-1; d_call: TRBD2; clone_size: .; cdr3_aa: CSVPMGGGTDTQYF; cdr3_nt: TGCAGCGTTCCCATGGGGGGGGGCACAGATACGCAGTATTTT
j_call: TRBJ2-5; v_call: TRBV2; d_call: .; clone_size: .; cdr3_aa: CASTFGETQYF; cdr3_nt: TGTGCCAGCACTTTCGGAGAGACCCAGTACTTC
j_call: TRBJ1-2; v_call: TRBV2; d_call: TRBD1; clone_size: .; cdr3_aa: CASRETGDYGYTF; cdr3_nt: TGTGCCAGCAGGGAGACAGGGGATTATGGCTACACCTTC
j_call: TRBJ1-2; v_call: TRBV5-6; d_call: .; clone_size: .; cdr3_aa: CASRSGGNQGTYGYTF; cdr3_nt: TGTGCCAGCAGAAGCGGGGGCAACCAGGGTACCTATGGCTACACCTTC
j_call: TRBJ2-7; v_call: TRBV10-3; d_call: .; clone_size: .; cdr3_aa: CAISEPARRSYEQYF; cdr3_nt: TGTGCCATCAGTGAGCCGGCCAGGAGGAGCTACGAGCAGTACTTC
j_call: TRBJ1-1; v_call: TRBV7-9; d_call: TRBD1; clone_size: .; cdr3_aa: CASNSGGEAFF; cdr3_nt: TGTGCCAGCAACTCAGGGGGCGAAGCTTTCTTT
j_call: TRBJ1-2; v_call: TRBV5-1; d_call: .; clone_size: .; cdr3_aa: CASSSQTGANYGYTF; cdr3_nt: TGCGCCAGCAGCTCCCAGACAGGAGCTAACTATGGCTACACCTTC
j_call: TRBJ1-5; v_call: TRBV5-1; d_call: .; clone_size: .; cdr3_aa: CASSLSGSQPQHF; cdr3_nt: TGCGCCAGCAGCTTGAGCGGCAGTCAGCCCCAGCATTTT
j_call: TRBJ1-2; v_call: TRBV27; d_call: .; clone_size: .; cdr3_aa: CASSPTINTNYGYTF; cdr3_nt: TGTGCCAGCAGTCCTACCATTAATACTAACTATGGCTACACCTTC
j_call: TRBJ2-7; v_call: TRBV6-6; d_call: TRBD2; clone_size: .; cdr3_aa: CASRSTLAGVYEQYF; cdr3_nt: TGTGCCAGCAGATCTACACTAGCGGGGGTCTACGAGCAGTACTTC
j_call: TRBJ1-5; v_call: TRBV28; d_call: .; clone_size: .; cdr3_aa: CASSFQISNQPQHF; cdr3_nt: TGTGCCAGCAGTTTCCAGATTAGCAATCAGCCCCAGCATTTT
j_call: TRBJ2-1; v_call: TRBV27; d_call: .; clone_size: .; cdr3_aa: CASKSVSVYNEQFF; cdr3_nt: TGTGCCAGCAAGAGCGTAAGTGTCTACAATGAGCAGTTCTTC
j_call: TRBJ1-4; v_call: TRBV5-5; d_call: TRBD1; clone_size: few; cdr3_aa: CASSPQGGGWEKLFF; cdr3_nt: TGTGCCAGCAGCCCCCAGGGGGGCGGATGGGAAAAACTGTTTTTT
j_call: TRBJ1-2; v_call: TRBV6-5; d_call: .; clone_size: .; cdr3_aa: CAANRGVTDRYGYTF; cdr3_nt: TGTGCCGCAAACCGCGGTGTAACCGACCGCTATGGCTACACCTTC
j_call: TRBJ1-1; v_call: TRBV12-5; d_call: .; clone_size: .; cdr3_aa: CASGLAYNTEAFF; cdr3_nt: TGTGCTAGTGGTTTGGCTTATAACACTGAAGCTTTCTTT
j_call: TRBJ2-2; v_call: TRBV9; d_call: .; clone_size: .; cdr3_aa: CASSAHGANTGELFF; cdr3_nt: TGTGCCAGCAGCGCCCACGGAGCGAACACCGGGGAGCTGTTTTTT
j_call: TRBJ1-2; v_call: TRBV27; d_call: TRBD1; clone_size: .; cdr3_aa: CASSVDRGNGYTF; cdr3_nt: TGTGCCAGCAGTGTGGACAGGGGAAATGGCTACACCTTC
j_call: TRBJ2-1; v_call: TRBV5-1; d_call: TRBD2; clone_size: .; cdr3_aa: CASSSSGGAPNEQFF; cdr3_nt: TGCGCCAGCAGCTCTAGCGGGGGGGCCCCCAATGAGCAGTTCTTC
j_call: TRBJ2-3; v_call: TRBV5-8; d_call: .; clone_size: .; cdr3_aa: CASSLSGGETDTQYF; cdr3_nt: TGTGCCAGCAGCTTGTCGGGCGGGGAAACAGATACGCAGTATTTT
j_call: TRBJ2-1; v_call: TRBV11-2; d_call: TRBD2; clone_size: .; cdr3_aa: CASRASPSLRGVHNEQFF; cdr3_nt: TGTGCCAGCAGAGCTAGCCCCTCGTTGCGGGGGGTCCACAATGAGCAGTTCTTC
j_call: TRBJ1-6; v_call: TRBV3-1/TRBV3-2; d_call: .; clone_size: .; cdr3_aa: CASSRGDYNSPLHF; cdr3_nt: TGTGCCAGCAGCCGGGGGGATTATAATTCACCCCTCCACTTT
j_call: TRBJ2-1; v_call: TRBV5-1; d_call: .; clone_size: once; cdr3_aa: CASSPQPQSSYNEQFF; cdr3_nt: TGCGCCAGCAGCCCACAGCCCCAGAGCTCCTACAATGAGCAGTTCTTC
j_call: TRBJ2-1; v_call: TRBV13; d_call: .; clone_size: .; cdr3_aa: CASSPEGVSVNYNEQFF; cdr3_nt: TGTGCCAGCAGCCCAGAGGGTGTGTCGGTCAACTACAATGAGCAGTTCTTC
j_call: TRBJ1-2; v_call: TRBV10-1; d_call: .; clone_size: .; cdr3_aa: CASSPWRGYGYTF; cdr3_nt: TGCGCCAGCAGTCCCTGGAGGGGCTATGGCTACACCTTC
j_call: TRBJ2-7; v_call: TRBV25-1; d_call: TRBD1; clone_size: once; cdr3_aa: CASRKTGTYEQYF; cdr3_nt: TGTGCCAGCAGGAAGACAGGGACGTACGAGCAGTACTTC
j_call: TRBJ2-2; v_call: TRBV9; d_call: .; clone_size: .; cdr3_aa: CASSNSGTGELFF; cdr3_nt: TGTGCCAGCAGCAATTCCGGCACCGGGGAGCTGTTTTTT
j_call: TRBJ1-5; v_call: TRBV10-1; d_call: .; clone_size: once; cdr3_aa: CASSEQTFSNQPQHF; cdr3_nt: TGCGCCAGCAGTGAACAGACCTTTAGCAATCAGCCCCAGCATTTT